A single sample is the source of the 20 T cell receptor beta chains below, sequenced in a study of T cell responses to AZD1222 COVID-19 vaccine. The data were produced by immunoSEQ multiplex PCR, yet TCRdb's version contains in-frame clones alone and is incomplete. The sample consists of 120,000 to 150,000 clones, around 88% of them appearing once. This sample comprised peripheral blood, obtained on day 0 of AZD1222 vaccination. Every receptor here comes from an adult in good health.

This sequence joins TRBV5-3 and TRBJ1-6; D perhaps matches TRBD1 (5 bases). TRBV5-3 is noted as an ORF with a role that remains uncertain. The V end lost 6 bases, the J end lost 8 bases, and 18 bases lay between the germline ends. There are 15 residues in the CDR3. In DNA, the CDR3 is TGTGCCAGAATAGGGCGAGGGGTTAGAGATTCACCCCTCCACTTT. Encoded protein: CARIGRGVRDSPLHF.

On this clone: Mismatch with germline at one junction end may stem from a read error. This CDR3 is CASSYSGSGQGRFSF. The CDR3 DNA follows: TGTGCCAGCAGTTACTCCGGGTCCGGACAAGGTCGGTTCTCCTTC. V is TRBV6-5 and J is TRBJ1-2, with D perhaps matching TRBD1 (5 bases). Germline V CDR1 and CDR2: MNHEY, SVGAGI. The CDR3 sequence is 15 residues long.

CDR3 sequence: CASSPETGARGQPQHF. DNA of the CDR3: TGTGCCAGCTCACCTGAAACGGGGGCGAGGGGGCAGCCCCAGCATTTT. The chain combines TRBV18 with TRBJ1-5, with D tentatively TRBD1 (6 bases). Germline lookup yields CDR1 KGHSH and CDR2 LQKENI. The CDR3 consists of 16 residues. The V and J ends lost 3 bases and 7 bases respectively, with 19 bases between them.

The chain combines TRBV4-2 with TRBJ1-1, with unresolved D. The CDR3 totals 13 residues. Trimming removed 1 base from V and 11 bases from J, with 14 bases in between. Germline V gives CDR1 LGHNA, CDR2 YNFKEQ. DNA for the CDR3: TGTGCCAGCAGCCAAGTTTCCGTAGCCGAGGCTTTCTTT. Protein sequence: CASSQVSVAEAFF.

The gene calls are TRBV7-3 and TRBJ1-2, with TRBD1 matching over 7 bases. Germline-derived CDR1 and CDR2 are SGHTA and FQGTGA. This CDR3 comprises 15 residues. V trimming: 4 bases; J trimming: 8 bases; junction bases outside the gene matches: 13. CDR3 nucleotides: TGTGCCAGCAGCTCCCCGAGGGGGCAGGGAGGAGGCTACACCTTC. This codes for CASSSPRGQGGGYTF.

The chain couples TRBV7-9 to TRBJ1-1, with a weak D call TRBD1 (6 bases). Germline-derived CDR1 and CDR2 are SEHNR and FQNEAQ (reference sequence). V lost 8 bases and J 1 base, leaving 14 bases between the germline ends. This CDR3 has 14 residues. This chain's CDR3 is CASGPGDKNTEAFF. The CDR3 region has the DNA TGTGCCAGCGGTCCCGGGGACAAGAACACTGAAGCTTTCTTT.

This clone was observed a single time. The chain has TRBV4-3 and TRBJ1-6, with D possibly matching TRBD1 (6 bases). This CDR3 spans 14 amino acids. Germline V gene sequence: CDR1 LGHNA, CDR2 YSLEER. The V and J ends lost 4 bases and 6 bases respectively, with 10 bases between them. This CDR3 is CASSPLQGNSPLHF. For the CDR3, the DNA is TGCGCCAGCAGCCCCTTACAGGGTAATTCACCCCTCCACTTT.

This chain joins TRBV29-1 and TRBJ2-2; a weak D match, TRBD2 (5 bases). The CDR3 spans 14 residues. The V end lost 4 bases, the J end lost 7 bases, and 16 bases lay between the germline ends. CDR1 is SQVTM, CDR2 ANQGSEA, per germline. Here the CDR3 reads CSVAPTRAGGELFF. The CDR3 nucleotides are TGCAGCGTTGCCCCCACGCGGGCCGGCGGGGAGCTGTTTTTT.

V gene TRBV19 combines with J gene TRBJ2-2, with D perhaps TRBD1 (6 bases). Between the trimmed V and J ends, which lost 7 bases and 2 bases, there was a span of 14 bases. The CDR3 has 15 amino acids. Per the germline V gene, CDR1 is LNHDA and CDR2 is SQIVND (reference sequence). The CDR3 nucleotides read TGTGCCAGTACCCCCGGACAGCACAACACCGGGGAGCTGTTTTTT. Protein: CASTPGQHNTGELFF.

This chain connects TRBV12-5 to TRBJ1-1; 8 nucleotides align to TRBD1. V lost 5 bases, J lost 0 bases, and 5 bases stayed unmatched. Germline assignment: CDR1 LGHNT and CDR2 FRNRAP. This CDR3 is 15 amino acids long. CDR3 amino acids: CASGVTGALNTEAFF. The CDR3 DNA is TGTGCTAGTGGTGTGACAGGGGCTTTGAACACTGAAGCTTTCTTT.

The chain recombines TRBV19 with TRBJ1-1; weak D call: TRBD1 (6 bases). V was trimmed by 0 bases and J by 4 bases, leaving 6 bases between them. Per the germline V gene, CDR1 is LNHDA and CDR2 is SQIVND (reference sequence). The CDR3 runs 13 residues. The CDR3: CASSIEGGTEAFF. CDR3 sequence (DNA): TGTGCCAGTAGTATAGAAGGGGGCACTGAAGCTTTCTTT.

This chain uses TRBV25-1 with TRBJ1-3; D is unclear. The CDR3 has 13 residues. V was trimmed by 3 bases and J by 7 bases, leaving 10 bases between them. CDR1 is MGHDK, CDR2 SYGVNS, per germline. CDR3 residues: CASSDGSGNTIYF. DNA of the CDR3: TGTGCCAGCAGTGATGGGAGCGGGAACACCATATATTTT.

The rearrangement uses TRBV7-9 and TRBJ1-4; D possibly corresponds to TRBD1 (6 bases). Germline V gives CDR1 SEHNR, CDR2 FQNEAQ (reference sequence). V was trimmed by 3 bases and J by 7 bases, leaving 12 bases between them. This CDR3 region has 14 residues. The DNA of the CDR3 is TGTGCCAGCAGCTTGCAGGGGCGAGGTGAAAAACTGTTTTTT. It codes for CASSLQGRGEKLFF. The whole variable domain, filled in from reference TRBV7-9 and TRBJ1-4, reads DTGVSQNPRHKITKRGQNVTFRCDPISEHNRLYWYRQTLGQGPEFLTYFQNEAQLEKSRLLSDRFSAERPKGSFSTLEIQRTEQGDSAMYLCASSLQGRGEKLFFGSGTQLSVL.

This clone came up once. The chain joins TRBV7-2 to TRBJ2-2; D is unresolved. Germline assignment: CDR1 SGHTA and CDR2 FQGNSA. Trimming pared 3 bases from V and 5 bases from J, leaving 4 bases between. This CDR3 is built from 12 residues. DNA of the CDR3: TGTGCCAGCAGCTTCGGAACCGGGGAGCTGTTTTTT. Amino acid sequence: CASSFGTGELFF.

J is TRBJ1-6 and V is TRBV19, with 7 bases that match TRBD1. CDR3 size: 19 residues. V was clipped by 3 bases and J by 2 bases; unmatched bases: 13. CDR1 is LNHDA, CDR2 SQIVND, per germline (reference sequence). The CDR3 bases are TGTGCCAGTAGTATGGAAGGGGGCCGTTCGACTACCTATAATTCACCCCTCCACTTT. Protein product: CASSMEGGRSTTYNSPLHF.

The chain recombines TRBV11-2 with TRBJ2-7, with 9 nucleotides matching TRBD1. The V and J ends lost 5 bases and 12 bases, in that order; junction bases with no gene match: 20. The CDR3 contains 16 residues. CDR1 is SGHAT and CDR2 is FQNNGV in the germline V gene. The CDR3 DNA is TGTGCCAGCAGCCCAATCGGCGGGACAGGGTTCATGCTTAGGTACTTC. It specifies CASSPIGGTGFMLRYF. Full variable domain (missing parts from reference TRBV11-2 and TRBJ2-7): EAGVAQSPRYKIIEKRQSVAFWCNPISGHATLYWYQQILGQGPKLLIQFQNNGVVDDSQLPKDRFSAERLKGVDSTLKIQPAKLEDSAVYLCASSPIGGTGFMLRYFGPGTRLTVT.

This sequence joins TRBV19 and TRBJ1-2; D may be TRBD1 (6 bases). Trimming removed 7 bases from V and 7 bases from J, with 13 bases in between. Germline CDR1 reads LNHDA; CDR2 reads SQIVND (reference sequence). The CDR3 contains 12 residues. The CDR3 protein is CASITGLFGYTF. The CDR3 DNA reads TGTGCCAGTATCACAGGGCTTTTTGGCTACACCTTC.

This chain links TRBV5-1 with TRBJ2-3, with TRBD1 matching 9 bases. V trimming: 4 bases; J trimming: 3 bases; junction bases outside the gene matches: 6. CDR1 is SGHRS and CDR2 is YFSETQ in the germline V gene. The CDR3 length is 15 residues. In DNA form, the CDR3 reads TGCGCCAGCAGCGTAGGGGACAGGGAAACAGATACGCAGTATTTT. It codes for CASSVGDRETDTQYF.

J is TRBJ1-1 and V is TRBV12-3 or TRBV12-4; D is possibly TRBD1 (5 bases). CDR3 length: 13 residues. The V gene lost 7 bases and the J gene lost 1 base, with 10 bases spanning the gap. The CDR3 nucleotides read TGTGCCAGCATAGGGCAGGGGAACACTGAAGCTTTCTTT. Protein: CASIGQGNTEAFF.

The J gene is TRBJ1-4, the V gene TRBV19, with D perhaps matching TRBD1 (6 bases). This CDR3 contains 15 residues. Deletions cut 6 bases from V and 3 bases from J, with 14 bases between. The germline V gene encodes CDR1 LNHDA and CDR2 SQIVND (reference sequence). DNA of the CDR3: TGTGCCAGTAGCGGCGGCAGGGGATCTAATGAAAAACTGTTTTTT. Amino acids: CASSGGRGSNEKLFF.